These 14 T cell receptor beta chains were all obtained from the same sample, sequenced in a study of blood T cell repertoires in COVID-19. Assay: immunoSEQ multiplex PCR; the TCRdb copy retains only in-frame clones and omits some. The data hold about 70,000 clones, with around 90% observed a single time. The sequenced sample consisted of peripheral blood. The receptors were sampled from a woman of 80 years or more with active or convalescent COVID-19.

The rearrangement joins TRBV18 to TRBJ1-5; D remains unclear. Germline V gene data show CDR1 as KGHSH and CDR2 as LQKENI. The ends were cut back, 6 bases at V and 0 bases at J, with 3 bases in the middle. CDR3 size: 12 residues. For the CDR3, the DNA is TGTGCCAGCTCTAATAGCAATCAGCCCCAGCATTTT. Its translation is CASSNSNQPQHF.

The J gene is TRBJ2-6, the V gene TRBV4-1; 8 positions agree with TRBD1. The CDR3 length is 18 residues. Germline V gene sequence: CDR1 MGHRA, CDR2 YSYEKL. V was clipped by 1 base and J by 2 bases; unmatched bases: 7. This CDR3 is CASSQVLDRAPGANVLTF. CDR3 DNA sequence: TGCGCCAGCAGCCAAGTTCTGGACAGGGCTCCTGGGGCCAACGTCCTGACTTTC.

V usage is TRBV28 and J usage is TRBJ2-3; TRBD1 agrees at 11 bases. The CDR3 runs 17 residues. With V trimmed by 4 bases and J by 2 bases, 8 bases remained unmatched. The germline V gene encodes CDR1 MDHEN and CDR2 SYDVKM. In DNA, the CDR3 is TGTGCCAGCAGTTATCCCGGGACAGGGGGGGTCACAGATACGCAGTATTTT. Translating it yields CASSYPGTGGVTDTQYF. Filled out from reference TRBV28 and TRBJ2-3, the complete variable domain reads DVKVTQSSRYLVKRTGEKVFLECVQDMDHENMFWYRQDPGLGLRLIYFSYDVKMKEKGDIPEGYSVSREKKERFSLILESASTNQTSMYLCASSYPGTGGVTDTQYFGPGTRLTVL.

This clone has only one observation. The CDR3 sequence is CASRAIYGQRGEQFF. CDR3 DNA sequence: TGTGCCAGCAGGGCTATCTACGGACAGAGAGGTGAGCAGTTCTTC. The chain couples TRBV7-2 to TRBJ2-1; weak D call: TRBD1 (6 bases). The CDR3 runs to 15 residues. From germline, CDR1 is SGHTA and CDR2 FQGNSA. Trimming stripped 6 bases from V and 9 bases from J, with 21 bases between.

The chain carries TRBV29-1 and TRBJ1-3; D gene uncertain. The length of the CDR3 is 13 residues. V was shortened by 4 bases and J by 0 bases, with 7 bases between the two germline ends. The V gene's germline CDR1 is SQVTM and CDR2 ANQGSEA. The chain's CDR3 is CSVGPSSGNTIYF. CDR3 bases: TGCAGCGTTGGTCCGAGCTCTGGAAACACCATATATTTT.

The rearrangement links TRBV30 to TRBJ1-2, with TRBD1 matching 12 bases. Losses at the gene ends were 6 bases for V and 8 bases for J; bases not matched to a gene: 10. The CDR3 totals 14 residues. CDR1 is GTSNPN and CDR2 is SVGIG in the germline V gene (reference sequence). The CDR3 sequence: CACSTRDRGRGYTF. The CDR3 DNA follows: TGTGCCTGTTCGACCCGGGACAGGGGGCGCGGCTACACCTTC.

This sequence joins TRBV30 and TRBJ1-1; D remains ambiguous. V gave up 3 bases and J gave up 0 bases, with 11 bases separating them. The CDR3 is made up of 14 amino acids. Germline CDR1 is GTSNPN and CDR2 is SVGIG (reference sequence). The CDR3 loop reads CAWRYAGMNTEAFF. The CDR3 DNA follows: TGTGCCTGGAGGTATGCGGGAATGAACACTGAAGCTTTCTTT.

J is TRBJ2-2 and V is TRBV19, with D perhaps matching TRBD1 (5 bases). This CDR3 has 15 residues. Trimming took 3 bases from V and 3 from J, leaving 11 bases between them. Germline V gene data show CDR1 as LNHDA and CDR2 as SQIVND (reference sequence). The CDR3 bases are TGTGCCAGTAGTATTCTCAGGGCGGACACCGGGGAGCTGTTTTTT. It yields the protein CASSILRADTGELFF.

The gene calls are TRBV9 and TRBJ2-6, with 8 bases aligning to TRBD2. Trimming took 2 bases from V and 2 from J; bases not matched to a gene: 3. The CDR3 covers 16 residues. Per the germline V gene, CDR1 is SGDLS and CDR2 is YYNGEE. CDR3 protein: CASSVGLAAGANVLTF. As DNA, the CDR3 is TGTGCCAGCAGCGTCGGACTAGCTGCTGGGGCCAACGTCCTGACTTTC.

J is TRBJ2-7 and V is TRBV27; 8 bases fit TRBD2. After removal of 7 bases from V and 2 bases from J, the junction contained 16 bases not matched to a gene. Germline CDR1 reads MNHEY; CDR2 reads SMNVEV (reference sequence). There are 17 residues in the CDR3. The CDR3 spells CASTPRDPGAGAYEQYF. CDR3 coding DNA: TGTGCCAGCACCCCCCGGGACCCGGGAGCGGGGGCCTACGAGCAGTACTTC.

The V and J genes are TRBV18 and TRBJ1-5; 7 bases are a match to TRBD1. The CDR3 has 14 amino acids. The trim removed 3 bases at V and 6 bases at J, leaving 5 bases unmatched. CDR1 and CDR2 (germline): KGHSH, LQKENI. The CDR3, as DNA: TGTGCCAGCTCACCCCAGGGGGTAGGTCAGCCCCAGCATTTT. Translated, it gives CASSPQGVGQPQHF.

This chain joins TRBV24-1 and TRBJ2-1; a possible D gene is TRBD1 (6 bases). The germline V gene has CDR1 KGHDR and CDR2 SFDVKD. The CDR3 covers 15 residues. Trimming removed 7 bases from V and 10 bases from J, with 22 bases in between. The CDR3: CATSNKTGAVSEQFF. Written as DNA, the CDR3 is TGTGCCACCAGCAACAAGACAGGAGCGGTATCGGAGCAGTTCTTC.

The rearrangement links TRBV7-9 to TRBJ1-1; D perhaps matches TRBD1 (5 bases). The length of the CDR3 is 11 residues. Deletions cut 5 bases from V and 11 bases from J, with 12 bases between. Germline CDR1 is SEHNR and CDR2 is FQNEAQ (reference sequence). CDR3 sequence reads: CASSNGGIAFF. The CDR3, as DNA: TGTGCCAGCAGCAATGGGGGGATTGCTTTCTTT.

V is TRBV6-5 and J is TRBJ2-7, with D maybe TRBD1 (7 bases). V was cut by 7 bases and J by 2 bases, with 18 bases left in between. Germline loops: CDR1 MNHEY, CDR2 SVGAGI. The CDR3 has 15 residues. This chain's CDR3 is CASKDSAGGPYEQYF. The CDR3 DNA follows: TGTGCCAGCAAGGACTCCGCAGGGGGGCCCTACGAGCAGTACTTC.